This TCR beta chain was sequenced in a study of T cell changes during pregnancy in multiple sclerosis. The V end lost 5 bases, the J end lost 0 bases, and 14 bases lay between the germline ends. This CDR3 is built from 15 residues. Germline V lookup: CDR1 SGHVS, CDR2 FQNEAQ. Data came from immunoSEQ multiplex PCR; TCRdb stores just in-frame clones and leaves some out. The sample yields approximately 89,000 clones, around 94% seen once. The TCR was taken from a female donor with multiple sclerosis, enrolled in a pregnancy study. The chain uses TRBV7-8 and TRBJ2-7, with D maybe TRBD2 (6 bases). Sequenced here: peripheral blood, sampled in the third trimester of pregnancy. CDR3 sequence reads: CASSRQRVSSYEQYF. For the CDR3, the DNA is TGTGCCAGCAGCCGACAGCGGGTTAGCTCCTACGAGCAGTACTTC.